This TCR beta chain was observed in a study of glioma-infiltrating T cells after dendritic cell vaccination. The overall study: Patients received autologous tumor lysate-pulsed dendritic cell vaccination between about 2002 and 2013.

Time point specified: after dendritic cell vaccination, including at tumor progression/relapse. Amplification used 60 V beta primers and 13 J beta primers. The protocol was immunoSEQ multiplex PCR, while the TCRdb copy is restricted to in-frame clones and leaves out a portion. The table lists about 64,000 clones, around 86% of them singletons. CDR1 is LNHDA, CDR2 SQIVND, per germline (reference sequence). Trimming removed 5 bases from V and 5 bases from J, with 12 bases in between. The CDR3 is 13 residues long. The rearrangement uses TRBV19 and TRBJ1-1; no firm D call. This specimen was blood, taken after dendritic cell vaccination. The clonotype originates from a human donor with glioblastoma. CDR3 in DNA: TGTGCCAGTAGTTTGGGAGGTTTAACTGAAGCTTTCTTT. This gives the protein CASSLGGLTEAFF. The variable domain in full, completed from reference TRBV19 and TRBJ1-1, reads DGGITQSPKYLFRKEGQNVTLSCEQNLNHDAMYWYRQDPGQGLRLIYYSQIVNDFQKGDIAEGYSVSREKKESFPLTVTSAQKNPTAFYLCASSLGGLTEAFFGQGTRLTVV.